Below are 25 T cell receptor beta chains sequenced from a single sample in a study of blood T cell repertoires in COVID-19 (dated by TCRdb to the early 2020s). The library was prepared using the immunoSEQ multiplex PCR assay. TCRdb stores this immuneACCESS table with in-frame sequences only. Part of the clones is absent; in the studies checked, under half of the shortfall reflects unresolved V genes, and no reason is known for the rest. The sample records under 150,000 clones, about four fifths of which are singletons. Clones ranked in the top ten supply roughly 5.5% of the sample. Sequencing was performed on PBMCs or T cells enriched from blood (not recorded which). Receptors originate from a woman aged 45-60 years who had been exposed to COVID-19.

The rearrangement links TRBV19 to TRBJ2-1; tentative D call: TRBD2 (5 bases). CDR1 and CDR2 from the germline V gene are LNHDA and SQIVND (reference sequence). V was trimmed by 3 bases and J by 9 bases, leaving 15 bases between them. The CDR3 is 14 residues long. The CDR3: CASSIDKRAGEQFF. Written as DNA, the CDR3 is TGTGCCAGTAGTATCGATAAGAGGGCGGGTGAGCAGTTCTTC.

The chain recombines TRBV5-8 with TRBJ2-7, with D maybe TRBD1 (6 bases). This CDR3 region has 16 residues. Germline-derived CDR1 and CDR2 are SGHTS and YDEGEE. V was trimmed by 4 bases and J by 0 bases, leaving 17 bases between them. CDR3 protein: CASSLGSDRFSYEQYF. The CDR3 DNA sequence: TGTGCCAGCAGCCTTGGGTCGGACAGATTCTCCTACGAGCAGTACTTC.

The chain uses TRBV5-5 and TRBJ1-4, with 7 positions matching TRBD1. Per the germline V gene, CDR1 is SGHKS and CDR2 is YYEKEE (reference sequence). CDR3 length: 13 residues. V was clipped by 3 bases and J by 10 bases; unmatched bases: 6. This CDR3 is CASSYNRDRKLFF. The CDR3 bases are TGTGCCAGCAGCTACAACCGGGACAGAAAACTGTTTTTT.

This chain joins TRBV4-1 and TRBJ1-2; 7 positions agree with TRBD1. With 0 bases clipped from V and 4 bases from J, the junction kept 17 bases outside the gene matches. Germline-derived CDR1 and CDR2 are MGHRA and YSYEKL. The CDR3 covers 19 residues. In DNA, the CDR3 is TGCGCCAGCAGCCAAGAGATGCACTCAATCAGGGGGTCCGTCTATGGCTACACCTTC. Translated: CASSQEMHSIRGSVYGYTF.

In its sample, this clone was seen once. The chain couples TRBV5-1 to TRBJ2-3; 8 bases fit TRBD2. J was trimmed by 4 bases and V by 2 bases; bases with no gene match: 3. The length of the CDR3 is 14 residues. In germline, CDR1 is SGHRS, CDR2 YFSETQ. The CDR3 nucleotides are TGCGCCAGCAGCTTCGGCGGGGGGCCAGATACGCAGTATTTT. This encodes CASSFGGGPDTQYF.

The chain is built from TRBV6-5 and TRBJ2-7, with 13 bases aligning to TRBD2. CDR3 size: 14 residues. V lost 6 bases to trimming and J lost 6 bases; unmatched junction nucleotides: 5. The germline V gene has CDR1 MNHEY and CDR2 SVGAGI. The CDR3 region has the DNA TGTGCCAGCAGACTAGCGGGAGGGCCGGCCGAGCAGTACTTC. This translates into CASRLAGGPAEQYF.

The sample holds a few counts of this clone. V and J are TRBV19 and TRBJ1-4; tentative D call: TRBD1 (6 bases). Trimming took 5 bases from V and 10 from J, leaving 14 bases between them. The CDR3 is 13 residues long. Germline CDR1 LNHDA, CDR2 SQIVND (reference sequence). As DNA, the CDR3 is TGTGCCAGTAGTCCGGACAGTCGGGGAAAACTGTTTTTT. Its protein is CASSPDSRGKLFF. Drawing the rest from reference TRBV19 and TRBJ1-4, the complete variable domain is DGGITQSPKYLFRKEGQNVTLSCEQNLNHDAMYWYRQDPGQGLRLIYYSQIVNDFQKGDIAEGYSVSREKKESFPLTVTSAQKNPTAFYLCASSPDSRGKLFFGSGTQLSVL.

The chain links TRBV3-1 (or the pseudogene TRBV3-2) to TRBJ1-1; TRBD1 agrees at 7 bases. Trimming at V came to 5 bases and at J to 0 bases, leaving 6 bases not matched to a gene. CDR1 is LGHDT and CDR2 is YNNKEL in the germline V gene (reference sequence). The CDR3 contains 15 residues. This CDR3 is CASSSGTALNTEAFF. DNA of the CDR3: TGTGCCAGCAGCTCTGGGACAGCCCTGAACACTGAAGCTTTCTTT.

The chain joins TRBV5-6 to TRBJ1-5; 8 nucleotides line up with TRBD1. Germline trimming cut 4 bases from V and 3 bases from J; bases unmatched to any gene: 3. Germline V lookup: CDR1 SGHDT, CDR2 YYEEEE. The CDR3 extends over 14 amino acids. CDR3 loop: CASSRTGFNQPQHF. Here the CDR3 DNA reads TGTGCCAGCAGCCGGACAGGGTTCAATCAGCCCCAGCATTTT.

The chain recombines TRBV27 with TRBJ1-1, with 7 bases lining up with TRBD1. CDR3 length: 11 residues. The V and J ends lost 7 bases and 11 bases, in that order; junction bases with no gene match: 7. Per germline, CDR1 MNHEY and CDR2 SMNVEV (reference sequence). The CDR3, as DNA: TGTGCCAGCATCCTGACAGGGCGGGCTTTCTTT. Translation gives CASILTGRAFF.

This chain links TRBV9 with TRBJ2-1; 8 bases map to TRBD1. The CDR3 runs 16 residues. Germline CDR1 reads SGDLS; CDR2 reads YYNGEE. Losses at the gene ends were 3 bases for V and 9 bases for J; bases not matched to a gene: 14. CDR3 in DNA: TGTGCCAGCAGCGCCCCCGGAGGCAGGGGGCAGGGTGAGCAGTTCTTC. Amino acid sequence: CASSAPGGRGQGEQFF.

The rearrangement uses TRBV4-1 and TRBJ2-1; D is undetermined. The V gene's germline CDR1 is MGHRA and CDR2 YSYEKL. Trimming left V 1 base short and J 5 bases short, with 6 bases between. There are 13 residues in the CDR3. CDR3 region: CASSQGPHNEQFF. The CDR3 bases are TGCGCCAGCAGCCAAGGGCCGCACAATGAGCAGTTCTTC.

The chain joins TRBV7-9 to TRBJ1-3, with D possibly TRBD1 on 5 matching bases. Germline V CDR1 and CDR2: SEHNR, FQNEAQ (reference sequence). This CDR3 comprises 14 residues. Trimming left V 5 bases short and J 1 base short, with 9 bases between. The CDR3 loop reads CASSVDSSGNTIYF. DNA of the CDR3: TGTGCCAGCAGCGTCGACAGTTCTGGAAACACCATATATTTT.

V usage is TRBV21-1 and J usage is TRBJ2-3; the D call of TRBD2 is as the table states it, not checked on the DNA. TRBV21-1 is classified as a pseudogene. CDR3 length: 17 residues. The CDR3 DNA reads TGTGCCAGCAGCAGGACTCCGGGAGGGGGCAGGACAGATACGCAGTATTTT. The encoded protein is CASSRTPGGGRTDTQYF.

This rearrangement joins TRBV7-9 to TRBJ2-1, with 7 bases that match TRBD2. Germline loops: CDR1 SEHNR, CDR2 FQNEAQ (reference sequence). The CDR3 spans 16 residues. Trimming at V came to 5 bases and at J to 6 bases, leaving 13 bases not matched to a gene. The CDR3 here is CASSHRLGREFNEQFF. The CDR3 coding sequence is TGTGCCAGCAGCCACCGACTAGGGCGGGAGTTCAATGAGCAGTTCTTC.

This chain connects TRBV7-8 to TRBJ2-5; no clear D. The V gene's germline CDR1 is SGHVS and CDR2 FQNEAQ. The CDR3 spans 13 residues. Trimming pared 5 bases from V and 5 bases from J, leaving 12 bases between. The CDR3 nucleotides are TGTGCCAGCAGCATTCAGACATTGGAGACCCAGTACTTC. This codes for CASSIQTLETQYF.

The chain is built from TRBV5-8 and TRBJ1-1; possible D gene TRBD1, 6 bases. Trimming took 4 bases from V and 0 from J, leaving 22 bases between them. CDR3 length equals 18 residues. The germline V gene has CDR1 SGHTS and CDR2 YDEGEE. The CDR3 bases are TGTGCCAGCAGCCCAGGGGTTGGCAGGGTCCATATGAACACTGAAGCTTTCTTT. This sequence encodes CASSPGVGRVHMNTEAFF. The full variable domain, in which reference TRBV5-8 and TRBJ1-1 provide the parts outside the CDR3, is EAGVTQSPTHLIKTRGQQATLRCSPISGHTSVYWYQQALGLGLQFLLWYDEGEERNRGNFPPRFSGRQFPNYSSELNVNALELEDSALYLCASSPGVGRVHMNTEAFFGQGTRLTVV.

The J gene is TRBJ1-2, the V gene TRBV6-5; weak D call: TRBD1 (5 bases). This CDR3 spans 14 amino acids. CDR1 is MNHEY, CDR2 SVGAGI, per germline. V lost 6 bases and J 0 bases, leaving 11 bases between the germline ends. The CDR3 sequence: CASRRQITNYGYTF. The CDR3 coding sequence is TGTGCCAGCAGACGACAGATTACTAACTATGGCTACACCTTC.

This chain joins TRBV10-1 and TRBJ2-7; a possible D gene is TRBD1 (5 bases). The CDR3 totals 11 residues. Germline assignment: CDR1 WNHNN and CDR2 SYGVQD (reference sequence). V lost 10 bases, J lost 3 bases, and 10 bases lay in between. The CDR3 coding sequence is TGCGCCACTGGGCAGGGCTACGAGCAGTACTTC. Its translation: CATGQGYEQYF.

The rearrangement joins TRBV2 to TRBJ2-1; D is unresolved. CDR3 length: 11 amino acids. V was shortened by 7 bases and J by 1 base, with 2 bases between the two germline ends. The germline gives CDR1 SNHLY, CDR2 FYNNEI. The CDR3 DNA reads as TGTGCCAGCACATCCTACAATGAGCAGTTCTTC. As protein: CASTSYNEQFF. Using reference TRBV2 and TRBJ2-1 for the parts outside the CDR3, the full variable domain is EPEVTQTPSHQVTQMGQEVILRCVPISNHLYFYWYRQILGQKVEFLVSFYNNEISEKSEIFDDQFSVERPDGSNFTLKIRSTKLEDSAMYFCASTSYNEQFFGPGTRLTVL.

The chain employs TRBV9 and TRBJ1-1; D is unclear. Germline lookup yields CDR1 SGDLS and CDR2 YYNGEE. There are 11 residues in the CDR3. Trimming pared 7 bases from V and 5 bases from J, leaving 9 bases between. CDR3 residues: CASQRVTEAFF. The CDR3 coding sequence is TGTGCCAGCCAGCGGGTGACTGAAGCTTTCTTT.

The J gene is TRBJ2-1, the V gene TRBV7-2; 8 bases are a match to TRBD2. V was clipped by 7 bases and J by 4 bases; unmatched bases: 9. The CDR3 has 15 residues. The germline V gene has CDR1 SGHTA and CDR2 FQGNSA. Here the CDR3 reads CASTFGLAGYNEQFF. The CDR3 nucleotides read TGTGCCAGCACCTTCGGTTTAGCGGGGTACAATGAGCAGTTCTTC. The entire variable domain, with the rest obtained from reference TRBV7-2 and TRBJ2-1, is as follows: GAGVSQSPSNKVTEKGKDVELRCDPISGHTALYWYRQSLGQGLEFLIYFQGNSAPDKSGLPSDRFSAERTGGSVSTLTIQRTQQEDSAVYLCASTFGLAGYNEQFFGPGTRLTVL.

V and J are TRBV5-1 and TRBJ1-6, with D maybe TRBD1 (5 bases). The CDR3 has 14 amino acids. V was cut by 4 bases and J by 9 bases, with 14 bases left in between. Germline CDR1 reads SGHRS; CDR2 reads YFSETQ. The CDR3 nucleotides read TGCGCCAGCAGCCCGGGGGACCTTGTTTCACCCCTCCACTTT. It is translated as CASSPGDLVSPLHF.

V is TRBV18 and J is TRBJ1-2, with D unresolved. Trimming pared 2 bases from V and 2 bases from J, leaving 6 bases between. The germline V gene has CDR1 KGHSH and CDR2 LQKENI. This CDR3 has 13 residues. The CDR3 protein is CASSPEQNYGYTF. CDR3 bases: TGTGCCAGCTCACCAGAACAGAACTATGGCTACACCTTC.

This chain joins TRBV6-2 or TRBV6-3 and TRBJ1-3; D gene uncertain. This CDR3 region has 16 residues. Germline V gives CDR1 MNHEY, CDR2 SVGEGT. Trimming took 0 bases from V and 0 from J, leaving 9 bases between them. The CDR3 bases are TGTGCCAGCAGTTACTCGAGGATCTCCTCTGGAAACACCATATATTTT. It specifies CASSYSRISSGNTIYF.